This note documents a single TCR beta chain sequence. This record belongs to a study of blood T cell repertoires in COVID-19. Looking at the study overall: Acute and convalescent COVID-19 samples came from the United States, Italy and Spain. T cells, B-cell-depleted T cells, or PBMCs provided the cDNA or gDNA that served as material.

Germline V lookup: CDR1 KGHDR, CDR2 SFDVKD. Trimming took 5 bases from V and 9 from J, leaving 13 bases between them. The CDR3 consists of 13 residues. In the original processing: Amplified reference gene primers provided the basis for estimating nucleated cell counts. The data were produced by immunoSEQ multiplex PCR, yet TCRdb's version contains in-frame clones alone and is incomplete. V and J calls plus clone size are reproduced from that table; the DNA served to infer D and trimming. The sample lists about 340,000 clones, more than 70% occurring once. V and J are TRBV24-1 and TRBJ2-1, with unresolved D. The sample comprised peripheral blood. This receptor was obtained from a man under 40 with active or convalescent COVID-19. CDR3 bases: TGTGCCACCAGTGTCCCTGCCAGCGTTGAGCAGTTCTTC. Amino acid sequence: CATSVPASVEQFF.